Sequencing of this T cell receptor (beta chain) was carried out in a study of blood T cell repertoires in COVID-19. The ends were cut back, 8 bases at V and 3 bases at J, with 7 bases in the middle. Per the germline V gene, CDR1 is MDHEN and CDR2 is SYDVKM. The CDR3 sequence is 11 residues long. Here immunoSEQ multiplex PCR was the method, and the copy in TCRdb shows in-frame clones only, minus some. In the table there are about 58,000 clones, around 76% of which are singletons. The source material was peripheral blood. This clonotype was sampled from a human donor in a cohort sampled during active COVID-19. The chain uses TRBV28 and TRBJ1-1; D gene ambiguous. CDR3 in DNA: TGTGCCAGCCTCCGGGACACTGAAGCTTTCTTT. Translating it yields CASLRDTEAFF.